These 25 T cell receptor beta chains originate from one sample sequenced in a study of OX40 agonist ivuxolimab in advanced cancers. This table comes from immunoSEQ multiplex PCR, and its TCRdb copy is limited to in-frame clones, with some not included. Of 55,000 to 65,000 clones in the sample, about 88% are singletons; the top ten hold 3%. The specimen was CD4+ or CD8+ T cells sorted from blood, collected in a trial of the OX40 agonist ivuxolimab. The receptors originated from an adult with an advanced solid tumor such as melanoma, head and neck, liver or kidney cancer.

The V call is TRBV5-1, the J call TRBJ2-2; 9 bases align to TRBD2. The CDR3 spans 17 residues. V shed 4 bases, J shed 5 bases, and the junction held 12 bases outside the gene matches. Germline V CDR1 and CDR2: SGHRS, YFSETQ. The CDR3 reads CASSTGTSRYSTGELFF. CDR3 coding DNA: TGCGCCAGCAGCACAGGGACTAGCCGTTATTCGACCGGGGAGCTGTTTTTT.

The genes are TRBV7-9 and TRBJ1-2; D is possibly TRBD1 (6 bases). The CDR3 is 15 residues long. Germline loops: CDR1 SEHNR, CDR2 FQNEAQ (reference sequence). Trimming pared 3 bases from V and 4 bases from J, leaving 15 bases between. CDR3 nucleotides: TGTGCCAGCAGCTTGGAGGGGGGGATTCTCTATGGCTACACCTTC. It translates to CASSLEGGILYGYTF. Full variable domain (missing parts from reference TRBV7-9 and TRBJ1-2): DTGVSQNPRHKITKRGQNVTFRCDPISEHNRLYWYRQTLGQGPEFLTYFQNEAQLEKSRLLSDRFSAERPKGSFSTLEIQRTEQGDSAMYLCASSLEGGILYGYTFGSGTRLTVV.

V usage is TRBV28 and J usage is TRBJ1-2, with no clear D. The CDR3 extends over 15 amino acids. Trimming left V 4 bases short and J 4 bases short, with 16 bases between. Germline V gene data show CDR1 as MDHEN and CDR2 as SYDVKM. As DNA, the CDR3 is TGTGCCAGCAGTTCCGCCCGCAGAGACCTCTATGGCTACACCTTC. Translated, it gives CASSSARRDLYGYTF.

The chain couples TRBV27 to TRBJ1-2; D possibly corresponds to TRBD1 (5 bases). The CDR3 sequence is 14 residues long. Trimming left V 5 bases short and J 4 bases short, with 14 bases between. Germline CDR1 MNHEY, CDR2 SMNVEV (reference sequence). CDR3 DNA: TGTGCCAGCAGTCCGCGACAGAGAGCCTATGGCTACACCTTC. Its protein is CASSPRQRAYGYTF.

The chain employs TRBV6-4 and TRBJ2-1; no definite D call. Germline values: CDR1 MRHNA, CDR2 SNTAGT. V gave up 2 bases and J gave up 5 bases, with 10 bases separating them. CDR3 size: 14 residues. The CDR3 nucleotides are TGTGCCAGCAGTGACACGAACCTTGACAATGAGCAGTTCTTC. This encodes CASSDTNLDNEQFF.

The rearrangement links TRBV30 to TRBJ1-5, with no clear D. CDR1 is GTSNPN and CDR2 is SVGIG in the germline V gene (reference sequence). The CDR3 sequence is 15 residues long. Trimming removed 2 bases at V and 1 base at J, with 12 bases between. DNA for the CDR3: TGTGCCTGGAGTCATGGGAGTAAGAGCAATCAGCCCCAGCATTTT. Translating it yields CAWSHGSKSNQPQHF.

J is TRBJ1-1 and V is TRBV18, with D perhaps TRBD1 (5 bases). Germline assignment: CDR1 KGHSH and CDR2 LQKENI. This CDR3 has 15 amino acids. V was shortened by 2 bases and J by 3 bases, with 13 bases between the two germline ends. The CDR3 DNA reads as TGTGCCAGCTCACCAGACCCCCAGGGCGACACTGAAGCTTTCTTT. Translation: CASSPDPQGDTEAFF.

The chain carries TRBV25-1 and TRBJ2-7; D not resolved. V dropped 4 bases and J dropped 3 bases, with 13 bases sitting between them. The CDR3 has 14 amino acids. The germline V gene has CDR1 MGHDK and CDR2 SYGVNS. CDR3 in amino acids: CASSGRSRNYEQYF. CDR3 bases: TGTGCCAGCAGTGGTAGATCAAGGAACTACGAGCAGTACTTC.

The chain recombines TRBV7-2 with TRBJ1-2; 9 nucleotides line up with TRBD1. Trimming cost V 4 bases and J 7 bases; bases outside gene matches: 4. The germline CDR1 and CDR2 sequences are SGHTA and FQGNSA. The CDR3 spans 13 residues. DNA of the CDR3: TGTGCCAGCAGCTACAGGGGGCTGGGTGGCTACACCTTC. Translating it yields CASSYRGLGGYTF. Using reference TRBV7-2 and TRBJ1-2 for the parts outside the CDR3, the full variable domain is GAGVSQSPSNKVTEKGKDVELRCDPISGHTALYWYRQSLGQGLEFLIYFQGNSAPDKSGLPSDRFSAERTGGSVSTLTIQRTQQEDSAVYLCASSYRGLGGYTFGSGTRLTVV.

The chain recombines TRBV30 with TRBJ2-2, with D tentatively TRBD1 or TRBD2 (6 bases each). Trimming took 4 bases from V and 5 from J, leaving 17 bases between them. Looked up from germline, CDR1 is GTSNPN and CDR2 is SVGIG (reference sequence). CDR3 length: 15 amino acids. In nucleotides, the CDR3 is TGTGCCTGGACACCAAAGGGGGAGGTTACCGGGGAGCTGTTTTTT. It codes for CAWTPKGEVTGELFF. Filled out from reference TRBV30 and TRBJ2-2, the complete variable domain reads SQTIHQWPATLVQPVGSPLSLECTVEGTSNPNLYWYRQAAGRGLQLLFYSVGIGQISSEVPQNLSASRPQDRQFILSSKKLLLSDSGFYLCAWTPKGEVTGELFFGEGSRLTVL.

V is TRBV2 and J is TRBJ1-5; TRBD1 aligns across 7 bases. The trim removed 6 bases at V and 0 bases at J, leaving 14 bases unmatched. CDR3 length: 18 residues. Germline V gene sequence: CDR1 SNHLY, CDR2 FYNNEI. This CDR3 reads CASSLTGSPIYSNQPQHF. CDR3 sequence (DNA): TGTGCCAGCAGCCTGACAGGGAGCCCTATATATAGCAATCAGCCCCAGCATTTT.

V usage is TRBV7-2 and J usage is TRBJ2-5; D is possibly TRBD2 (5 bases). The V gene's germline CDR1 is SGHTA and CDR2 FQGNSA. The CDR3 runs to 13 residues. The V end lost 6 bases, the J end lost 4 bases, and 12 bases lay between the germline ends. The CDR3 DNA follows: TGTGCCAGCAGACCCGGGGTGCGAGAGACCCAGTACTTC. Protein sequence: CASRPGVRETQYF.

This chain connects TRBV4-2 to TRBJ1-4, with TRBD1 as a possible D gene (5 bases). The CDR3 has 15 amino acids. With 1 base removed from V and 8 bases from J, the gap between germline ends came to 14 bases. The germline CDR1 and CDR2 sequences are LGHNA and YNFKEQ. The DNA of the CDR3 is TGTGCCAGCAGCCAAGCCTGGGGGACTTCGGAAAAACTGTTTTTT. This translates into CASSQAWGTSEKLFF.

The chain combines TRBV6-6 with TRBJ2-7; D not certain. The CDR3 consists of 15 residues. V was clipped by 5 bases and J by 0 bases, with 14 bases between them. Per the germline V gene, CDR1 is MNHNY and CDR2 is SVGAGI (reference sequence). The CDR3 sequence: CASSTPMGFSYEQYF. The CDR3 coding sequence is TGTGCCAGCAGTACGCCGATGGGCTTCTCCTACGAGCAGTACTTC.

This chain uses TRBV11-1 with TRBJ2-7; a weak D match, TRBD2 (5 bases). This CDR3 contains 15 residues. Germline CDR1 SGHAT, CDR2 FQDESV (reference sequence). Trimming took off 0 bases at V and 2 bases at J, with 11 bases between the two ends. This CDR3 reads CASSLASVSAYEQYF. In DNA form, the CDR3 reads TGTGCCAGCAGCTTAGCCTCGGTTAGCGCCTACGAGCAGTACTTC.

This clone was observed a handful of times. This chain connects TRBV27 to TRBJ2-1; tentatively, D is TRBD1 (5 bases). Germline CDR1 reads MNHEY; CDR2 reads SMNVEV (reference sequence). The CDR3 loop spans 11 amino acids. Trimming removed 4 bases from V and 10 bases from J, with 8 bases in between. CDR3 residues: CASSWGREQFF. CDR3 nucleotide sequence: TGTGCCAGCAGTTGGGGCAGGGAGCAGTTCTTC.

The chain has TRBV25-1 and TRBJ2-2; no firm D call. V lost 2 bases to trimming and J lost 5 bases, with 0 bases between them. The CDR3 sequence is 11 residues long. Germline V gives CDR1 MGHDK, CDR2 SYGVNS. CDR3 amino acids: CASSETGELFF. The CDR3 DNA is TGTGCCAGCAGTGAAACCGGGGAGCTGTTTTTT.

The V and J genes are TRBV10-1 and TRBJ2-2; D remains unclear. V was shortened by 2 bases and J by 5 bases, with 6 bases between the two germline ends. Per germline, CDR1 WNHNN and CDR2 SYGVQD (reference sequence). The CDR3 length is 13 residues. CDR3 DNA sequence: TGCGCCAGCAGTGAGCCCGGGACCGGGGAGCTGTTTTTT. This sequence encodes CASSEPGTGELFF.

This clone was counted between two and nine times. The rearrangement joins TRBV9 to TRBJ1-1; weak D call: TRBD1 (6 bases). V was cut by 0 bases and J by 0 bases, with 12 bases left in between. In germline, CDR1 is SGDLS, CDR2 YYNGEE. The CDR3 covers 16 residues. The CDR3 loop reads CASSVEQGSMNTEAFF. The CDR3 nucleotides are TGTGCCAGCAGCGTAGAACAGGGATCTATGAACACTGAAGCTTTCTTT.

This sequence joins TRBV6-6 and TRBJ2-7; D may correspond to TRBD1 or TRBD2 (5 bases each). The V and J ends lost 5 bases and 3 bases respectively, with 14 bases between them. The CDR3 is 14 amino acids. The germline CDR1 and CDR2 sequences are MNHNY and SVGAGI (reference sequence). The CDR3 bases are TGTGCCAGCAGTAAGACCGGGACGAACTACGAGCAGTACTTC. Protein sequence: CASSKTGTNYEQYF.

V and J are TRBV6-6 and TRBJ2-5, with 8 bases aligning to TRBD1. J lost 5 bases, V lost 6 bases, and 5 bases had no gene match. The CDR3 runs to 13 residues. The V gene's germline CDR1 is MNHNY and CDR2 SVGAGI (reference sequence). This CDR3 reads CASRDRVQETQYF. The DNA for the CDR3 is TGTGCCAGCAGGGACAGGGTCCAGGAGACCCAGTACTTC.

The chain couples TRBV6-1 to TRBJ2-6, with unresolved D. V lost 4 bases and J lost 0, with 7 bases in between. Germline CDR1 MNHNS, CDR2 SASEGT. The CDR3 covers 15 residues. In nucleotides, the CDR3 is TGTGCCAGCAGTGCACGACTCTCTGGGGCCAACGTCCTGACTTTC. Its translation is CASSARLSGANVLTF.

The J gene is TRBJ1-5, the V gene TRBV6-1, with D possibly being TRBD1 (5 bases). This CDR3 has 17 amino acids. Germline values: CDR1 MNHNS, CDR2 SASEGT. The V end was cut by 3 bases, the J end by 6 bases, with 21 bases between. As DNA, the CDR3 is TGTGCCAGCAGTGAGCAACTCAGGGAATTTAAACGTCAGCCCCAGCATTTT. Amino acid sequence: CASSEQLREFKRQPQHF.

The rearrangement uses TRBV5-6 and TRBJ1-1, with D perhaps TRBD1 (6 bases). The germline V gene has CDR1 SGHDT and CDR2 YYEEEE. With 4 bases removed from V and 4 bases from J, the gap between germline ends came to 20 bases. CDR3 size: 16 residues. CDR3 region: CASSPRDGRGGTEAFF. CDR3 sequence (DNA): TGTGCCAGCAGCCCCAGAGACGGCAGGGGCGGCACTGAAGCTTTCTTT.

A single count supports this clone. This sequence joins TRBV9 and TRBJ2-3; no reliable D call. CDR1 is SGDLS and CDR2 is YYNGEE in the germline V gene. With 0 bases removed from V and 9 bases from J, the gap between germline ends came to 11 bases. This CDR3 contains 13 residues. The CDR3 DNA sequence: TGTGCCAGCAGCGTAGGGGAAGCTCCGACGCAGTATTTT. The encoded protein is CASSVGEAPTQYF.